Sequencing of this TCR beta chain was carried out in a study of blood T cell repertoires in COVID-19. Worth noting for this clone: Other DNA sequences in this sample translate to the same CDR3.

Assay: immunoSEQ multiplex PCR; the TCRdb copy retains only in-frame clones and omits some. The top ten hold 0.65% to 0.9% of the sample, which has roughly 120,000 clones, roughly 83% seen once. This CDR3 contains 14 residues. Per germline, CDR1 KGHSH and CDR2 LQKENI. Between the trimmed V and J ends, which lost 4 bases and 5 bases, there was a span of 14 bases. V usage is TRBV18 and J usage is TRBJ1-2; maybe TRBD1 (6 bases). Source material: peripheral blood. The clonotype was recovered from a woman aged 70-85 years with acute or convalescent COVID-19. The CDR3 spells CASSRASTGYGYTF. In nucleotides, the CDR3 is TGTGCCAGCTCACGCGCCTCGACAGGATATGGCTACACCTTC.